This TCR beta chain derives from a study of blood T cell repertoires in COVID-19. Turning to the study itself: Acute and convalescent COVID-19 specimens originated in the United States, Italy and Spain. PBMCs, B-cell-depleted T cells, or T cells provided the cDNA or gDNA that made up the material.

Authors' analysis steps: Estimates of nucleated cell counts were drawn from the amplification of reference gene primers. Repertoires were generated with immunoSEQ multiplex PCR, while TCRdb's copy carries only in-frame clones and drops some. For V, J and clone size, that table is used; D and trimming come from the DNA. The table records hundreds of thousands of clones, around 79% of them present only once. The CDR3 is 17 residues long. Germline CDR1 and CDR2: SGHTA and FQGNSA. The ends were cut back, 1 base at V and 2 bases at J, with 15 bases in the middle. This clone was found once. Sample: peripheral blood. This receptor was taken from a woman aged 80 or older with acute or convalescent COVID-19. The V gene is TRBV7-2, the J gene TRBJ2-1; maybe TRBD1 (5 bases). As DNA, the CDR3 is TGTGCCAGCAGCTTAGTTCGGTTAGGGGCCCCCTACAATGAGCAGTTCTTC. It codes for CASSLVRLGAPYNEQFF.